This entry lists 8 T cell receptor beta chains sequenced from one sample in a study of CD8 T cells in ankylosing spondylitis. Antigens for these TCRs are unknown. Study results and limitations: What appeared characteristic of ankylosing spondylitis blood was a TCR beta motif of several highly homologous variants.

Using its own MiXCR run on the 5' RACE reads, TCRdb lists one record per CDR3 protein. The top ten clones hold over 1% of a sample with under 450,000 distinct CDR3 sequences, 15% to 20% of them seen once. The sequencing sample was made of blood, either unsorted or a sorted T cell fraction (not recorded which). Source of these receptors: a male donor with ankylosing spondylitis.

This chain joins TRBV7-2 and TRBJ1-2; the D is unclear. V was clipped by 5 bases and J by 8 bases, with 15 bases between them. The CDR3 has 13 residues. Germline values: CDR1 SGHTA, CDR2 FQGNSA. Here the CDR3 reads CASSPRPEGGYTF. DNA for the CDR3: TGTGCCAGCAGCCCAAGGCCGGAGGGCGGCTACACCTTC.

This clonotype was found many times. The chain couples TRBV5-1 to TRBJ2-3; D is ambiguous. The CDR3 has 12 residues. Germline values: CDR1 SGHRS, CDR2 YFSETQ. V lost 4 bases and J 6 bases, leaving 9 bases between the germline ends. The CDR3 loop is CASSAPSDTQYF. The CDR3 nucleotides read TGCGCCAGCAGCGCCCCCTCCGATACGCAGTATTTT.

The chain carries TRBV4-2 and TRBJ2-1; 9 bases align to TRBD2. The J segment lost 7 bases and the V segment lost 0 bases, leaving 10 bases of the junction unmatched. Germline CDR1 reads LGHNA; CDR2 reads YNFKEQ. CDR3 length equals 17 residues. CDR3 amino acids: CASSQDVAGGPSNEQFF. In nucleotides, the CDR3 is TGTGCCAGCAGCCAAGATGTGGCGGGAGGGCCTTCGAATGAGCAGTTCTTC.

The chain links TRBV5-6 to TRBJ1-2; D not certain. The CDR3 totals 14 residues. The V end lost 0 bases, the J end lost 6 bases, and 12 bases lay between the germline ends. Germline CDR1 SGHDT, CDR2 YYEEEE. The CDR3: CASSLVAPIDGYTF. CDR3 in DNA: TGTGCCAGCAGCTTGGTGGCCCCTATCGATGGCTACACCTTC.

In this sample, this clonotype turned up a few times. The rearrangement joins TRBV7-9 to TRBJ2-7; 9 bases are a match to TRBD1. There are 15 residues in the CDR3. J was trimmed by 2 bases and V by 5 bases; bases with no gene match: 7. Germline V gene lookup returns CDR1 SEHNR and CDR2 FQNEAQ (reference sequence). CDR3 nucleotide sequence: TGTGCCAGCAGCCCACGGACAGGGGACGCCTACGAGCAGTACTTC. The encoded protein is CASSPRTGDAYEQYF.

This rearrangement joins TRBV29-1 to TRBJ2-3; TRBD2 aligns across 8 bases. CDR1 and CDR2 (germline): SQVTM, ANQGSEA. This CDR3 has 14 residues. The V segment lost 6 bases and the J segment 4 bases; nucleotides outside the gene matches: 9. CDR3 sequence (DNA): TGCAGCGTGGGGGGCGGGGGGAGCCCAGATACGCAGTATTTT. Its protein product is CSVGGGGSPDTQYF.

This clonotype showed up just a few times. The chain employs TRBV29-1 and TRBJ2-7; D call uncertain. Per the germline V gene, CDR1 is SQVTM and CDR2 is ANQGSEA. V shed 5 bases and J shed 2 bases, with 22 bases lying between them. The CDR3 is made up of 16 amino acids. The CDR3 DNA is TGCAGCGTTCGCACCTCGACCTTTGCGCTCACCTACGAGCAGTACTTC. It encodes CSVRTSTFALTYEQYF.

The J gene is TRBJ2-7, the V gene TRBV6-1, with D perhaps matching TRBD1 (6 bases). CDR1 MNHNS and CDR2 SASEGT come from the germline V gene. This CDR3 comprises 14 residues. The V end was cut by 3 bases, the J end by 3 bases, with 12 bases between. CDR3 amino acids: CASSEGHQYYEQYF. The CDR3 nucleotides read TGTGCCAGCAGTGAGGGACACCAGTACTACGAGCAGTACTTC.